The present entry profiles one TCR beta chain with its context. This specimen belongs to a study of shared clonotypes between healthy human individuals. This table comes from immunoSEQ multiplex PCR, and its TCRdb copy is limited to in-frame clones, with some not included. The table lists hundreds of thousands of clones, roughly four fifths of them singletons. Germline-derived CDR1 and CDR2 are MGHRA and YSYEKL. The CDR3 loop spans 16 amino acids. Trimming took off 0 bases at V and 2 bases at J, with 12 bases between the two ends. What was sequenced was PBMCs. The origin of this receptor is a woman aged 35 to 49 in good health. Some clones in this sample may be carry-over from other donors' samples. This chain connects TRBV4-1 to TRBJ2-3; D uncertain. The DNA for the CDR3 is TGCGCCAGCAGCCAAGAGGCGGACCCGAACACAGATACGCAGTATTTT. It encodes CASSQEADPNTDTQYF.